This TCR beta chain is drawn from a study of blood T cell repertoires in COVID-19. Study in general: T cells, B-cell-depleted T cells, or PBMCs supplied cDNA or gDNA.

Libraries were prepared by immunoSEQ multiplex PCR; TCRdb keeps only in-frame clonotypes and omits some of them. The data show around 130,000 clones, approximately 90% seen once. This receptor was obtained from a man aged 50 to 60 with active or convalescent COVID-19. Input material: peripheral blood.

The CDR3 bases are TGTGCCAGCAGCCTCCGGACGACTAGCGGGAGGGGCACCGGGGAGCTGTTTTTT. Protein: CASSLRTTSGRGTGELFF. This chain joins TRBV7-6 and TRBJ2-2, with 14 bases matching TRBD2. The CDR3 has 18 amino acids. Trimming cost V 5 bases and J 4 bases; bases outside gene matches: 9. Germline V gives CDR1 SGHVS, CDR2 FNYEAQ.